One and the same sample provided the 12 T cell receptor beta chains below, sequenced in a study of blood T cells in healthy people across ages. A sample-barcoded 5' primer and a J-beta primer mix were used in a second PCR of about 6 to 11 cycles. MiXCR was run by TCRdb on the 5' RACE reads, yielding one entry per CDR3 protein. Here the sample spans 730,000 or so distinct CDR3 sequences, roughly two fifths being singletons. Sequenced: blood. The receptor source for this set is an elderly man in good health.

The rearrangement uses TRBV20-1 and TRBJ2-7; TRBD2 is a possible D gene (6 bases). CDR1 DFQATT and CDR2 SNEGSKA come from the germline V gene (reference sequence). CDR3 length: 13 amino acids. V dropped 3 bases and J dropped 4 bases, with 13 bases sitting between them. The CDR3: CSASDSGPYEQYF. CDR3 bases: TGCAGTGCTAGTGATAGCGGACCTTACGAGCAGTACTTC.

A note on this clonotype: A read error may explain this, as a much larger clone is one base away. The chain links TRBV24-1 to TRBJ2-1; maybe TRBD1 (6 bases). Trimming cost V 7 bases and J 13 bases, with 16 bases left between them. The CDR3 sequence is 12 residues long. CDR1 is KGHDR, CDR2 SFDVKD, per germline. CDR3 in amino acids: CATRDTSRGQFF. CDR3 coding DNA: TGTGCCACCAGGGACACATCCAGGGGACAGTTCTTC.

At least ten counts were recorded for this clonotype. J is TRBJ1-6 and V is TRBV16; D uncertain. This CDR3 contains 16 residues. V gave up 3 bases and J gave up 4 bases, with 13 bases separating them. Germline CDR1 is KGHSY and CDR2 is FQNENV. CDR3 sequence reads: CASSQTYTVYNSPLHF. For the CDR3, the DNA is TGTGCCAGCAGCCAGACCTACACGGTATATAATTCACCCCTCCACTTT.

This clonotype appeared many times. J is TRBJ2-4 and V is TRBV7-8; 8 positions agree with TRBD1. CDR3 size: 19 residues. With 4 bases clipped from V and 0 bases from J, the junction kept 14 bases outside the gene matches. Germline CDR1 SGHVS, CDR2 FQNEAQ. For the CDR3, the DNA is TGTGCCAGCAGCTCGGCCGGGACAGGCGTCCACGTAGCCAAAAACATTCAGTACTTC. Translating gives CASSSAGTGVHVAKNIQYF.

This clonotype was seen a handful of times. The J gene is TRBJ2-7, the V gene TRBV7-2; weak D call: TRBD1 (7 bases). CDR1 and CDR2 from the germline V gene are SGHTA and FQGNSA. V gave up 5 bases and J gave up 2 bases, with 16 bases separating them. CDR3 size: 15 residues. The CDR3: CASSDGQGGTYEQYF. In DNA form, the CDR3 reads TGTGCCAGCAGCGACGGTCAGGGGGGCACCTACGAGCAGTACTTC.

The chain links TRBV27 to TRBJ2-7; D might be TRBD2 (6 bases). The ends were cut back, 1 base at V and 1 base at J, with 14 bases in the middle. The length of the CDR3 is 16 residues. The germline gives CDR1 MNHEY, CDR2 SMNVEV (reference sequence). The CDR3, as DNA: TGTGCCAGCAGTTTATTGGGGACTTCCACGTCCTACGAGCAGTACTTC. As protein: CASSLLGTSTSYEQYF.

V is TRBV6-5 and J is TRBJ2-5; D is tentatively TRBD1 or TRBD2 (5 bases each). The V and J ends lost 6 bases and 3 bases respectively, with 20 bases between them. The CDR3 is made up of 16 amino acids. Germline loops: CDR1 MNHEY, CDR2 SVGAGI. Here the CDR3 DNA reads TGTGCCAGCAGCTCACCGGGGCCCCAATCTAAAGAGACCCAGTACTTC. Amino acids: CASSSPGPQSKETQYF.

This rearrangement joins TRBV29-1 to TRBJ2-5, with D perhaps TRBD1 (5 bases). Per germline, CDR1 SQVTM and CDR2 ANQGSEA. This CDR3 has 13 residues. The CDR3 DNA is TGCAACGTCGGACACCGGTTCCAAGAGACCCAGTACTTC. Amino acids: CNVGHRFQETQYF. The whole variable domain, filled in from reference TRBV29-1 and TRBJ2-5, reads SAVISQKPSRDICQRGTSLTIQCQVDSQVTMMFWYRQQPGQSLTLIATANQGSEATYESGFVIDKFPISRPNLTFSTLTVSNMSPEDSSIYLCNVGHRFQETQYFGPGTRLLVL.

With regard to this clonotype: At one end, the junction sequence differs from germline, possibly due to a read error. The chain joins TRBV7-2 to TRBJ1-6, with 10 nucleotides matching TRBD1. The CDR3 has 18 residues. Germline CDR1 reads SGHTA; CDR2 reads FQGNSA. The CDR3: CASSGGQGTSSYNSSLHF. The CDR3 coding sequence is TGTGCCAGCAGTGGGGGACAGGGGACAAGCTCCTATAATTCATCCCTCCACTTT. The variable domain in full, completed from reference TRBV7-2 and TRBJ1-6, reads GAGVSQSPSNKVTEKGKDVELRCDPISGHTALYWYRQSLGQGLEFLIYFQGNSAPDKSGLPSDRFSAERTGGSVSTLTIQRTQQEDSAVYLCASSGGQGTSSYNSSLHFGNGTRLTVT.

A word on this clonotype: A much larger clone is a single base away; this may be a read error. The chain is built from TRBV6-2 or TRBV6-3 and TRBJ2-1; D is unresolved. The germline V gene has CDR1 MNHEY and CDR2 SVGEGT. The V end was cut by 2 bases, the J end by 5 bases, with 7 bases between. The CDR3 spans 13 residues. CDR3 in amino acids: CASSYAGNNEQFF. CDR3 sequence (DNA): TGTGCCAGCAGTTACGCTGGAAACAATGAGCAGTTCTTC.

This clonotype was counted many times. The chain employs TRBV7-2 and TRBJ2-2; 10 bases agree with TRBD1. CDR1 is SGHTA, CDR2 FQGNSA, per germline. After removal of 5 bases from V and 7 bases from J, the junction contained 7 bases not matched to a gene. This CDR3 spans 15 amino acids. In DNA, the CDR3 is TGTGCCAGCAGCGAGGACAGGGGGTTTTTCGGGGAGCTGTTTTTT. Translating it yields CASSEDRGFFGELFF.

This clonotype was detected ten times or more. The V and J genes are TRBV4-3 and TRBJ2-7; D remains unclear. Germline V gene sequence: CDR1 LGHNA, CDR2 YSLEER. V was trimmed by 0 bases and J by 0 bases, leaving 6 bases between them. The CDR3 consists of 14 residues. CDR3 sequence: CASSQDTGSYEQYF. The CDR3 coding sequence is TGCGCCAGCAGCCAAGATACGGGCTCCTACGAGCAGTACTTC.